This T cell receptor beta chain was found in a study of T-cell memory formation after mild COVID-19. Using its own MiXCR run on the 5' RACE reads, TCRdb lists one record per CDR3 protein. The table lists roughly 580,000 distinct CDR3 sequences, 18% of them singletons. V shed 7 bases and J 4 bases; nucleotides not matched to a gene: 8. The CDR3 consists of 13 residues. Germline assignment: CDR1 SQVTM and CDR2 ANQGSEA. The chain couples TRBV29-1 to TRBJ2-7, with 9 bases fitting TRBD2. The material sequenced was PBMCs or a T cell subset sorted from them (not recorded which). The origin of this receptor is an adult woman who had mild COVID-19 (a few samples of this study predate the infection). Cell type and time point are not known. The CDR3 DNA sequence: TGCAGCGCCAAGACTAGCGGAGAGTACGAGCAGTACTTC. Its protein is CSAKTSGEYEQYF.